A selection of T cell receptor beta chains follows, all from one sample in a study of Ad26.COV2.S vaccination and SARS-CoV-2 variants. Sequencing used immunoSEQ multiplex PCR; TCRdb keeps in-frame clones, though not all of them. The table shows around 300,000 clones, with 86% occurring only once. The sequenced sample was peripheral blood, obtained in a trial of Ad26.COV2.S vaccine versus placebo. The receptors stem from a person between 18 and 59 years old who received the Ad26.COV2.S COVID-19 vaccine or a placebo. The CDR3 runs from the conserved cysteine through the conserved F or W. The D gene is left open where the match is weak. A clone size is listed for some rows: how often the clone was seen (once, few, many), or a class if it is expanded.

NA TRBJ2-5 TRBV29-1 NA TGCAGCGTTCTTGGCCCGGAGACCCAGTACTTC CSVLGPETQYF
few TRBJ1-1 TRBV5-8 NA TGTGCCAGCAGCTTGGGGTCCATTGTGAGAACTGAAGCTTTCTTT CASSLGSIVRTEAFF
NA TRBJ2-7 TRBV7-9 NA TGTGCCAGCAGCTTAGAAGGGTTCTACGAGCAGTACTTC CASSLEGFYEQYF
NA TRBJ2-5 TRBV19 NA TGTGCCAGTAGGAGTCCTTCGGTCGAGACCCAGTACTTC CASRSPSVETQYF
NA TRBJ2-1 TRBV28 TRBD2 TGTGCCAGCAGCCCCGGGACTAGCGAACACAATGAGCAGTTCTTC CASSPGTSEHNEQFF
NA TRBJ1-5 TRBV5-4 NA TGTGCCAGCAGCCGGGGTCCAGGGGCAGCGACCAATCAGCCCCAGCATTTT CASSRGPGAATNQPQHF
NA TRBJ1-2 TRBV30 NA TGTGCCTGGAGTTTCCGGTCGTTGGGTGGCTACACCTTC CAWSFRSLGGYTF
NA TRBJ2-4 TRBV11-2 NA TGTGCCAGCAGCTTTTCATACGCGGACAGAAAAAACATTCAGTACTTC CASSFSYADRKNIQYF
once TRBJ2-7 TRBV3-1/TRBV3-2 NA TGTGCCAGCAGCCACGCTTCAGTTTCCTACGAGCAGTACTTC CASSHASVSYEQYF
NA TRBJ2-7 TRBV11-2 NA TGTGCCAGCAGCTCCCGCCTATCTAATCCTCACGAGCAGTACTTC CASSSRLSNPHEQYF
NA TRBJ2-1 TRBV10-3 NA TGTGCCATCAAGGGCTCGGGTGTTTACAATGAGCAGTTCTTC CAIKGSGVYNEQFF
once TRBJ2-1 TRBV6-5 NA TGTGCCAGCAGTTACTCGATTGAGGCCCATGAGCAGTTCTTC CASSYSIEAHEQFF
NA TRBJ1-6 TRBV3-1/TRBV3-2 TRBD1 TGTGCCAGCAGCCAACGGACAGGGGATAATTCACCCCTCCACTTT CASSQRTGDNSPLHF
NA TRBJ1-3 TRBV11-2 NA TGTGCCAGCAGCTCACCCCGCAGGTACTCTGGAAACACCATATATTTT CASSSPRRYSGNTIYF
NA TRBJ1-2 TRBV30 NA TGTGCCTGGAGTGTAGGGCGGGCCTATGGCTACACCTTC CAWSVGRAYGYTF
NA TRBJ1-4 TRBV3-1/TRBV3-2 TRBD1 TGTGCCAGTACAGGGGCAGGTGAAAAACTGTTTTTT CASTGAGEKLFF
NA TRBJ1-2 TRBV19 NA TGTGCCAGTAGTAGCCCCCCAGAACACTATGGCTACACCTTC CASSSPPEHYGYTF
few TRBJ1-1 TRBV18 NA TGTGCCAGCTCACCACCTGTGGTGGTGAACACTGAAGCTTTCTTT CASSPPVVVNTEAFF
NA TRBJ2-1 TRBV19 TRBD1 TGTGCCAGTAGGGACAGGGAAGGTGAGCAGTTCTTC CASRDREGEQFF
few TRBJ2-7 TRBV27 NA TGTGCCAGCTGCCCTAGGGGTGTGTTTGACGAGCAGTACTTC CASCPRGVFDEQYF
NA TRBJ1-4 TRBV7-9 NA TGTGCCAGCAGCTTGAGGGTTCCTAATGAAAAACTGTTTTTT CASSLRVPNEKLFF
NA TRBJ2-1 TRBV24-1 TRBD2 TGTGCCACCAGTGAACCGGGACTAGCGGGAGGAAATGTAAGGAATGAGCAGTTCTTC CATSEPGLAGGNVRNEQFF
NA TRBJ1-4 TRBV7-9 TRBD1 TGTGCCAGCAGCGCGTACGGGGGACAGGGGAATGAAAAACTGTTTTTT CASSAYGGQGNEKLFF
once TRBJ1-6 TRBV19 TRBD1 TGTGCCAGTAGTCCCGGGACAGGTTCACCCCTCCACTTT CASSPGTGSPLHF
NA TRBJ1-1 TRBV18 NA TGTGCCAGCTCACTCTCGGCCGGGGGTGACACTGAAGCTTTCTTT CASSLSAGGDTEAFF
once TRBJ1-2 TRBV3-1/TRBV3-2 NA TGTGCCAGCAGCCAAGAAGGAGGGTACGGCGGCTACACCTTC CASSQEGGYGGYTF
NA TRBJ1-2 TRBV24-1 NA TGTGCCACCAGTGATCCGCTCGGCGTCTATGGCTACACCTTC CATSDPLGVYGYTF
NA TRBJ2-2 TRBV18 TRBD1 TGTGCCAGCTCACCAAACAGGGGAAACACCGGGGAGCTGTTTTTT CASSPNRGNTGELFF
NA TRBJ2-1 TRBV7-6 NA TGTGCCAGCAGCCCCGCCCCTCGACTCGTCAATGAGCAGTTCTTC CASSPAPRLVNEQFF
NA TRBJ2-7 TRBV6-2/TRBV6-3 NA TGTGCCAGCAGTTACGCGGACAGATTCTCCTACGAGCAGTACTTC CASSYADRFSYEQYF
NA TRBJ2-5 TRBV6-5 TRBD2 TGTGCCAGCAGCCTATTTAGCGGGGGAGGGGAGACCCAGTACTTC CASSLFSGGGETQYF
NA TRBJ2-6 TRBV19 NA TGTGCCAGTAGTTCATACAGGGAGGTTGGCTCTGGGGCCAACGTCCTGACTTTC CASSSYREVGSGANVLTF
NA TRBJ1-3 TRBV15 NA TGTGCCACCAGCATCAGGGGTGTTGGGAACACCATATATTTT CATSIRGVGNTIYF
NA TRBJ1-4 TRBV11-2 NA TGTGCCAGCAGCTTGGTCGATAGGAATAATGAAAAACTGTTTTTT CASSLVDRNNEKLFF
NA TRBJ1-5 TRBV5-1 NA TGCGCCAGCAGCGAGGCAGGCCAAAATCAGCCCCAGCATTTT CASSEAGQNQPQHF
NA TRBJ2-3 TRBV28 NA TGTGCCAGCAATTCGAGGGTTTTTGGCACAGATACGCAGTATTTT CASNSRVFGTDTQYF
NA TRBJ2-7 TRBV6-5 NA TGTGCCAGCAGTTACTGGGGTGGCGAGCAGTACTTC CASSYWGGEQYF
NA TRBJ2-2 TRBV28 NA TGTGCCAGCAGTAGTCCGAACACCGGGGAGCTGTTTTTT CASSSPNTGELFF
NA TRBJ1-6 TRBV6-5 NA TGTGCCATCTCGGATGCTTATAATTCACCCCTCCACTTT CAISDAYNSPLHF
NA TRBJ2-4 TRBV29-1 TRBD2 TGCAGCCCCCGGGAGGGACTAGCGGGGGGGCCCAAAAACATTCAGTACTTC CSPREGLAGGPKNIQYF
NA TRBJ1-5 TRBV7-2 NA TGTGCCAGCAGCTTAAGGGGGTATAGCAATCAGCCCCAGCATTTT CASSLRGYSNQPQHF
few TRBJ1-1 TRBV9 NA TGTGCCAGCAGCGCCCAGTCGAACACTGAAGCTTTCTTT CASSAQSNTEAFF
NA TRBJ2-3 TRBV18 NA TGTGCCAGCTCACCTTCTCAATTCGGCACAGATACGCAGTATTTT CASSPSQFGTDTQYF
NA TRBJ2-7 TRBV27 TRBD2 TGTGCCAGCAAAAATGGCGGGAGCGGCTACGAGCAGTACTTC CASKNGGSGYEQYF
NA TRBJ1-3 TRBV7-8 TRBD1 TGTGCCAGCAGCCCAATAATAACTTCGGGACAGGGGGGGAGTGGAAACACCATATATTTT CASSPIITSGQGGSGNTIYF
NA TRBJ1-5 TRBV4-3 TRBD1 TGCGCCAGCAGCCAGGGAGGTGTGGGACAGGGGGCAAAGCTGGACCAGCCCCAGCATTTT CASSQGGVGQGAKLDQPQHF
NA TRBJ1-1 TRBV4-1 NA TGCGCCAGCAGCCAAGTATCACAGAACACTGAAGCTTTCTTT CASSQVSQNTEAFF
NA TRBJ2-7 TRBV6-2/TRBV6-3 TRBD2 TGTGCCAGCAGTTCGCCGGGGGGGGGCGCGTACGAGCAGTACTTC CASSSPGGGAYEQYF
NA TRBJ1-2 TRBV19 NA TGTGCCAGTAGTGGCAGGGACTATGGCTACACCTTC CASSGRDYGYTF
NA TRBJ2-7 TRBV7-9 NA TGTGCCAGCTCGGGAGCAGGGTACGAGCAGTACTTC CASSGAGYEQYF
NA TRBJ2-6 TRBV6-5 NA TGTGCCACCAGGGGGGCGGCTGGGGCCAACGTCCTGACTTTC CATRGAAGANVLTF
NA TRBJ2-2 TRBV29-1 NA TGCAGCGTTGAAGAGACCTTCACCGGGGAGCTGTTTTTT CSVEETFTGELFF
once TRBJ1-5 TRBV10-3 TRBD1 TGTGCCATCAGTCCCCAGGGGGCGTTCCAGCCCCAGCATTTT CAISPQGAFQPQHF
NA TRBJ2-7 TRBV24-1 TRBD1 TGTGCCACCAGTGACCCTGACAGGGAGAAGCAGTACTTC CATSDPDREKQYF
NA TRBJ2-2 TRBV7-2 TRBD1 TGTGCCAGCAGCCACAGGACAGGGGGCGCTTTCACCGGGGAGCTGTTTTTT CASSHRTGGAFTGELFF
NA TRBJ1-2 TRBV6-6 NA TGTGCCAGCTCTAGACAGGCCAAAACTTTCTATGGCTACACCTTC CASSRQAKTFYGYTF
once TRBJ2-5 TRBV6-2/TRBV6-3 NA TGTGCCAGCAGTTACGCGGGGCAAGAGACCCAGTACTTC CASSYAGQETQYF
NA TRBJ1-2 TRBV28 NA TGTGCCAGCAGTTTAGTGGTCACCAACTATGGCTACACCTTC CASSLVVTNYGYTF
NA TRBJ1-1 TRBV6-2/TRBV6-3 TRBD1 TGTGCCAGCAGTCCGAGCCGGACAGGGGGAACGAACACTGAAGCTTTCTTT CASSPSRTGGTNTEAFF
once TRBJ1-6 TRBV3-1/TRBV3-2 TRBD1 TGTGCCAGCAGCCCCCGACAGGGCAGAAATTCACCCCTCCACTTT CASSPRQGRNSPLHF